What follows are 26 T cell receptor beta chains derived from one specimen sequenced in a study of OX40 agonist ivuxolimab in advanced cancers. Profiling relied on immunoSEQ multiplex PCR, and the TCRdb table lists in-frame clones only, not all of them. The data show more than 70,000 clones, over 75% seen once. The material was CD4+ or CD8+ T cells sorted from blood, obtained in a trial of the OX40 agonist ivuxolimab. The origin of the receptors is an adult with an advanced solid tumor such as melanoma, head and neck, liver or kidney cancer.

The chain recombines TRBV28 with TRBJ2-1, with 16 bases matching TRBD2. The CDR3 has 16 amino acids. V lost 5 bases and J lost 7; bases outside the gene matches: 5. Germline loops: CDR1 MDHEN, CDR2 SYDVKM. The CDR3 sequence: CASSPLGLAGGNEQFF. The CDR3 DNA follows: TGTGCCAGCAGTCCCCTGGGACTAGCGGGGGGGAATGAGCAGTTCTTC.

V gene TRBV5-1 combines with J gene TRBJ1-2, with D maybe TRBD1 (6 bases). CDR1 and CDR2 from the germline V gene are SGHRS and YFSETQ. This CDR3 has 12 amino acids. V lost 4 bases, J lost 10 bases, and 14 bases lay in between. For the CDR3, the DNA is TGCGCCAGCAGCCCTGGACAGCCACCCTACACCTTC. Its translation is CASSPGQPPYTF.

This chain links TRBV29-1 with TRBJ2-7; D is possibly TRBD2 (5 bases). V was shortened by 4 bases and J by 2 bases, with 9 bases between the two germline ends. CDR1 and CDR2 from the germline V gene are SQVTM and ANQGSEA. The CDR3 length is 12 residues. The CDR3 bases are TGCAGCGTTGGGGAGAATACCTACGAGCAGTACTTC. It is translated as CSVGENTYEQYF.

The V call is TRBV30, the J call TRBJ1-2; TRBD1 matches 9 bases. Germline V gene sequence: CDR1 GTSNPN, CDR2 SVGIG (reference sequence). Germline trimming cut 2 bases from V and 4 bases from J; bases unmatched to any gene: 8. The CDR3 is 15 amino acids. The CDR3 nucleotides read TGTGCCTGGAGTCCTCCCGGGACAGGGTCCTATGGCTACACCTTC. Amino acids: CAWSPPGTGSYGYTF.

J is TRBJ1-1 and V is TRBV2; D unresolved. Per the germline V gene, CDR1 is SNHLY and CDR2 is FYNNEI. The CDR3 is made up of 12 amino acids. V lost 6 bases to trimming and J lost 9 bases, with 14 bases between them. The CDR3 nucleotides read TGTGCCAGCAGACCCGGGGAGCGACAAGCTTTCTTT. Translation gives CASRPGERQAFF.

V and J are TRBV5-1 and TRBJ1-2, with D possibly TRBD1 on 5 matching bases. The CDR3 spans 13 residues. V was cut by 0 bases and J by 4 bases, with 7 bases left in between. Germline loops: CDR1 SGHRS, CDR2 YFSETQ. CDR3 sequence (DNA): TGCGCCAGCAGCTTGGTCGGGGGCTATGGCTACACCTTC. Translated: CASSLVGGYGYTF. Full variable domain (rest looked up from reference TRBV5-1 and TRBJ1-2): KAGVTQTPRYLIKTRGQQVTLSCSPISGHRSVSWYQQTPGQGLQFLFEYFSETQRNKGNFPGRFSGRQFSNSRSEMNVSTLELGDSALYLCASSLVGGYGYTFGSGTRLTVV.

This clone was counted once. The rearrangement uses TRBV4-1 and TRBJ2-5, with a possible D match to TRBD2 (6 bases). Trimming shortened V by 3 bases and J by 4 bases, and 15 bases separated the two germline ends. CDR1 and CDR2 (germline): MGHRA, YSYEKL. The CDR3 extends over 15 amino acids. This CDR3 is CASSQGPGEVETQYF. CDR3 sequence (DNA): TGCGCCAGCAGCCAGGGACCTGGGGAGGTAGAGACCCAGTACTTC.

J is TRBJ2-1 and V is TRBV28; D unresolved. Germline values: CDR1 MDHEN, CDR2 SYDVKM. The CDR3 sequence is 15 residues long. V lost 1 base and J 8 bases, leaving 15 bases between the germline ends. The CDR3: CASSLLDARSHEQFF. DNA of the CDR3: TGTGCCAGCAGTTTATTGGACGCCCGTTCCCATGAGCAGTTCTTC.

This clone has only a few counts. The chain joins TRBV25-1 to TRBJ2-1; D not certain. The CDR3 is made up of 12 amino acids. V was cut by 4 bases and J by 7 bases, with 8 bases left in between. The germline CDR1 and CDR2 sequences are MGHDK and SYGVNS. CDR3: CASSGGWNEQFF. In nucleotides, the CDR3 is TGTGCCAGCAGTGGAGGATGGAATGAGCAGTTCTTC. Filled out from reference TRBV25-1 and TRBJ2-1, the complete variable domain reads EADIYQTPRYLVIGTGKKITLECSQTMGHDKMYWYQQDPGMELHLIHYSYGVNSTEKGDLSSESTVSRIRTEHFPLTLESARPSHTSQYLCASSGGWNEQFFGPGTRLTVL.

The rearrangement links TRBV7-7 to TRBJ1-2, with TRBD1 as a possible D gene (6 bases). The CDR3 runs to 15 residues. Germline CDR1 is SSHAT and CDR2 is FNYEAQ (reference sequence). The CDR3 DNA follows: TGTGCTGTCGGCGGGGGTACAGGGCTCCTCTATGGCTACACCTTC. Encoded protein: CAVGGGTGLLYGYTF.

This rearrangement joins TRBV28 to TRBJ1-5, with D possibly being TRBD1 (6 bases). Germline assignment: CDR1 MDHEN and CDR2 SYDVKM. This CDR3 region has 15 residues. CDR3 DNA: TGTGCGGGACAAGGCGGGGGTCCTAGCAATCAGCCCCAGCATTTT. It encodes CAGQGGGPSNQPQHF.

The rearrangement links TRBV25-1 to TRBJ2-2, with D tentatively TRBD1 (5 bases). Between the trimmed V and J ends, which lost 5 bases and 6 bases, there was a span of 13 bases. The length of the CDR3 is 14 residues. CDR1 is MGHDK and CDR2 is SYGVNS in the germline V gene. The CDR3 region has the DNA TGTGCCAGCAGTCATAACAACAGGCCCGGGGAGCTGTTTTTT. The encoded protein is CASSHNNRPGELFF.

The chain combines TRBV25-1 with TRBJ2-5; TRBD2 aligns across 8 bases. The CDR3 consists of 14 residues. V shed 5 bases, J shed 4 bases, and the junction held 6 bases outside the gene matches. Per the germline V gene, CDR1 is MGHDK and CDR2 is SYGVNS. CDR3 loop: CASSKKRESETQYF. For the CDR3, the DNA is TGTGCCAGCAGTAAAAAGCGGGAGTCAGAGACCCAGTACTTC.

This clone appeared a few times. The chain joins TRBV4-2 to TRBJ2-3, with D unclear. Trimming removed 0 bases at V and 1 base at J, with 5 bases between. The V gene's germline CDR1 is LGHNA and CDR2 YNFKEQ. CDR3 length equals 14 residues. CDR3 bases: TGTGCCAGCAGCCAAGATCCGCGCACAGATACGCAGTATTTT. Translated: CASSQDPRTDTQYF.

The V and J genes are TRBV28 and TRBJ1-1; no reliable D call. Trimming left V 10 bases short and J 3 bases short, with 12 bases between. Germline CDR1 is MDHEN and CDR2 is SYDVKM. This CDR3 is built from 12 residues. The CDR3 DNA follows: TGTGCCACGCCTCCCCAAGACACTGAAGCTTTCTTT. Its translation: CATPPQDTEAFF.

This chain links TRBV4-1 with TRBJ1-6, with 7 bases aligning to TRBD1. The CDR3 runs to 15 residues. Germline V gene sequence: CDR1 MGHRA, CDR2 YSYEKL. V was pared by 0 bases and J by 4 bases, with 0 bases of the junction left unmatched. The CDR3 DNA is TGCGCCAGCAGCCAAGAACAGGGGTATAATTCACCCCTCCACTTT. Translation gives CASSQEQGYNSPLHF.

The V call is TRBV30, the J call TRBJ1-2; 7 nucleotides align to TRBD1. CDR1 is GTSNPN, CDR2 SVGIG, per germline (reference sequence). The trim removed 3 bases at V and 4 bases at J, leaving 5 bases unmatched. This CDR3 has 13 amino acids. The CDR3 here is CAWSGRGPYGYTF. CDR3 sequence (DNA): TGTGCCTGGAGCGGTAGGGGGCCCTATGGCTACACCTTC.

The CDR3 is CASSPRTGFNSPLHF. DNA for the CDR3: TGTGCCAGCAGTCCCCGGACAGGGTTTAATTCACCCCTCCACTTT. The V call is TRBV28, the J call TRBJ1-6, with TRBD1 matching over 8 bases. Germline CDR1 reads MDHEN; CDR2 reads SYDVKM. CDR3 size: 15 residues. Trimming removed 5 bases from V and 6 bases from J; junction bases left unmatched: 6.

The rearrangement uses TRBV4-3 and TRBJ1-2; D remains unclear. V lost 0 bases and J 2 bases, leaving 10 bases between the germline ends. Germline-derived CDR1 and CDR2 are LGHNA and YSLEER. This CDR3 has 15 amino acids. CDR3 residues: CASSQEEGANYGYTF. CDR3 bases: TGCGCCAGCAGCCAAGAAGAGGGCGCGAACTATGGCTACACCTTC.

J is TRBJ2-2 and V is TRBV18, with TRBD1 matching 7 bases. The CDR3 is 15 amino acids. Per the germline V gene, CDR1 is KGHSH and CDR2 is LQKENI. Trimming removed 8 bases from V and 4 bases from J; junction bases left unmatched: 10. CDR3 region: CASRNTGVSTGELFF. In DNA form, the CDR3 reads TGTGCCAGCCGTAACACAGGGGTGAGCACCGGGGAGCTGTTTTTT.

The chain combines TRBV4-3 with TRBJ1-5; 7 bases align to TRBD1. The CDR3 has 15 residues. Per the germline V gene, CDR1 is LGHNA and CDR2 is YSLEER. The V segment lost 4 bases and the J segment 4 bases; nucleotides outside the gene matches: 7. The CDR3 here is CASSPQTGPNQPQHF. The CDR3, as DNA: TGCGCCAGCAGCCCCCAGACAGGGCCTAATCAGCCCCAGCATTTT.

The CDR3 DNA sequence: TGTGCCAGCAGCTTCTGGGGGCCGGGACAGGGAACAGATACGCAGTATTTT. Its protein product is CASSFWGPGQGTDTQYF. The chain is built from TRBV7-6 and TRBJ2-3; TRBD1 agrees at 9 bases. Germline V CDR1 and CDR2: SGHVS, FNYEAQ. Trimming took 3 bases from V and 3 from J; bases not matched to a gene: 10. The CDR3 runs 17 residues.

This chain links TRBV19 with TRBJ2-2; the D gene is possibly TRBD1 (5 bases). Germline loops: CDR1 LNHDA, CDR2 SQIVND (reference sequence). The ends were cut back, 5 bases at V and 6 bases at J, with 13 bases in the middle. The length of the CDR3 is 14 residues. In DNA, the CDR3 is TGTGCCAGTAGTGCCGGACAATCCCCCGGGGAGCTGTTTTTT. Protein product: CASSAGQSPGELFF.

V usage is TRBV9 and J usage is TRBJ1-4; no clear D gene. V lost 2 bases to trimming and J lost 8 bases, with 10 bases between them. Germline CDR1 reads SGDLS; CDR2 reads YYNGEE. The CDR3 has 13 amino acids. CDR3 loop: CASSVRAGEKLFF. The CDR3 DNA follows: TGTGCCAGCAGCGTTCGGGCCGGGGAAAAACTGTTTTTT.

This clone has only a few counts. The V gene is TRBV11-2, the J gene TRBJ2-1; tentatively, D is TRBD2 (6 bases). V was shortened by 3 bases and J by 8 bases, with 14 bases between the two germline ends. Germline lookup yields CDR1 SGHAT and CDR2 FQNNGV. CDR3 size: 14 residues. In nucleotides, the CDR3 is TGTGCCAGCAGCTTCACTAGCTATGCGGATGAGCAGTTCTTC. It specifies CASSFTSYADEQFF.

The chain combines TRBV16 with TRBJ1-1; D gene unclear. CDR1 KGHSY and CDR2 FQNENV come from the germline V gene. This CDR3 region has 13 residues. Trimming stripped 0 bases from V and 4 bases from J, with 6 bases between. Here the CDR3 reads CASSQSPGTEAFF. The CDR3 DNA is TGTGCCAGCAGCCAATCGCCGGGCACTGAAGCTTTCTTT.